This T cell receptor beta chain derives from a study of blood T cells in healthy people across ages. In this sample, this clonotype turned up many times. They isolated at least 6 million PBMCs from each sample. Total RNA, at least 6 micrograms per sample, came from PBMCs. A second PCR of roughly 7 to 11 cycles used a sample-barcoded 5' primer and a J-beta primer mix. Sequencing recovered at least 3 million CDR3-containing paired-end reads from each sample. TCRdb reprocessed the 5' RACE reads via MiXCR and lists one record per CDR3 protein. The table records roughly 930,000 distinct CDR3 sequences, around 46% of them present only once. The sequence derives from a man aged 25 to 45 in good health. Sequencing was done on a sample of blood.

CDR3 region: CSARVSQGKNEQYF. The DNA for the CDR3 is TGCAGTGCTAGAGTGTCGCAGGGCAAGAACGAGCAGTACTTC. The chain links TRBV20-1 to TRBJ2-7, with a tentative D call TRBD1 (5 bases). Germline lookup yields CDR1 DFQATT and CDR2 SNEGSKA (reference sequence). The ends were cut back, 1 base at V and 5 bases at J, with 15 bases in the middle. CDR3 length equals 14 residues.